A single T cell receptor (beta chain) is shown here with its context. Its antigen is still unknown. No qualities accompany the bases; no much larger clone lies one base away. The CDR3 runs 15 residues from the cysteine to the phenylalanine. Only the CDR3 DNA is retained, 45 bases long and in frame from the first base. This entry belongs to a study of cytomegalovirus exposure and HLA in healthy donors (dated by TCRdb to 2016 to 2017). Background for the entire study: In an earlier analysis of 587 of the donors, roughly 300 Gb of sequence data and roughly 100 million unique TCR beta sequences from about 179 million T cells were reported. An early release covering just under 650 HLA-typed donors comprised about 290 gigabases of sequencing data and tens of millions of unique TCR sequences. Among the roughly 400 genotyped donors, around 81% belonged to the genetic ancestry cluster associated with self-reported Caucasian donors. The study was designed to test whether signatures of past pathogen exposure could be identified by cataloging public T cell receptors. The T cell repertoires of 666 subjects were profiled by immunosequencing and related to cytomegalovirus serostatus. Besides the first cohort of 666 subjects, a separate validation cohort made up of around 120 different subjects was used. High-throughput TCR immunosequencing, statistical association of individual TCRs with disease status, and machine learning were combined to predict cytomegalovirus infection status. A later analysis re-examined previously published TCR beta repertoires from more than 600 donors and added high-resolution HLA genotyping to investigate patterns of TCR occurrence. The later analysis used no new phenotypic data to find candidate immune exposures, relying instead on TCR beta sequences and their occurrence across donors. To decide whether each TCR beta V gene segment behaved as functional or pseudogenic, an earlier analysis of 587 of the donors relied on high-throughput TCR beta sequencing. Donor age, sex, ethnicity and CMV serostatus were compiled together with the repertoire data. Genome-wide SNP genotypes for about 55% of the roughly 670 donors were used in a later genetic analysis, which treated that subset as a discovery cohort. Every discovery cohort repertoire had been produced on one sequencing platform. Class I and class II HLA loci were covered by the typing at four-digit resolution. The number of donors typed differed by locus, with about 629-630 for A, B, C, DRB1 and DQB1, around 520 for DQA1, nearly 610 for DPA1, and around 450 for DPB1. A handful of DR-DQ haplotypes were handled as single units for association and clustering because linkage in the cohort was strong. Among 300 to 500 genotyped donors of the cohort, an average of approximately 240,000 unique TCR beta nucleotide sequences was sequenced per donor, of which roughly 17% were non-productive. On the study overall, not on this receptor specifically: A cluster of highly shared sequence variants was judged likely to represent a technical artifact of the sequencing pipeline. The presence/absence analyses assumed that sequencing depth was roughly uniform across donors, and that assumption may not be true. According to the authors, the approach could potentially be generalized to other disease states and immunological phenotypes. The classifier was reported to diagnose cytomegalovirus status with high specificity and sensitivity in both the original cohort and the validation cohort. Because HLA typing was missing for some donors at each locus, association tests included only the typed subset. A total of 164 TCR beta chains were listed by the study as associated with cytomegalovirus. V-gene and J-gene trimming of TCR beta chains was associated with a missense DCLRE1C variant in a later genetic analysis, and the association was replicated in an independent cohort. At a false discovery rate of 0.05, a later analysis linked some 18,000 TCR beta sequences to specific HLA alleles. Linkage disequilibrium might explain the correlated functional status among segregating V segments, but an unknown experimental factor could not be excluded. Compared with the roughly 700-donor mean, donors in an Asian-associated ancestry cluster had fewer N-insertions in productive TCRs, according to a later genetic analysis. When HLA alleles, especially DR and DQ, strongly co-occurred, attributing TCR associations to individual alleles was difficult. A later analysis found that HLA-associated TCR beta chains were more clonally expanded and had lower generation probabilities than equally common non-associated chains. While some public TCRs were present in many individuals, most TCR sequences turned up only very rarely across donors. Several of the top co-occurrence clusters appeared to be linked to parvovirus B19, influenza, CMV and Epstein-Barr virus, according to a later analysis. Broadly in line with IMGT annotations, most TCR beta V segments showed up in productive rearrangements about 87% or about 30% of the time in an earlier analysis of several hundred of the donors. A further reported finding was that TCR beta sequences accurately predicted the HLA-A and HLA-B alleles for most subjects in the first cohort. Because the 87-base-pair reads could not distinguish some IMGT-functional V segments, including TRBV6-2 and TRBV6-3, those segments were excluded. According to a later analysis, most CMV-associated TCR beta chains appeared to be HLA-restricted, and the HLA associations seemed to be driven largely by CMV exposure. A few of the identified cytomegalovirus-associated TCR beta chains were confirmed in vitro to be specific for cytomegalovirus antigens. The earlier analysis of around 600 of the donors excluded some 16 rarely observed V segments, including chromosome 9 orphons, because counts were too low. In a later analysis, TCR association rates were found to vary across HLA loci, with the most associated TCRs seen for DRB1 alleles and the fewest for HLA-C alleles. The cohort was sequenced for TCR beta chains only, and without alpha or paired-chain data the features that could be detected were limited. CMV serostatus was the only immune exposure information available for the cohort.

The cohort was made up of 500 to 850 healthy bone marrow donors. At the time of sampling, every cohort member was nominally healthy, though immune exposures that went unrecorded were likely present. The donor was CMV seropositive and belonged to the group of over 250 seropositive cohort members. A peripheral blood sample was collected from each donor, and TCR beta sequencing was performed on peripheral blood mononuclear cells. The Qiagen DNeasy Blood Extraction Kit was used to extract genomic DNA from the blood cell samples. Library preparation was by the immunoSEQ multiplex PCR assay. A mixture of 60 forward primers for TCR Vbeta segments and 13 reverse primers for TCR Jbeta segments was used in the multiplex PCR. Amplification of the CDR3 region of rearranged TCR beta genes was performed with a multiplex PCR assay on genomic DNA. Amplified TCR beta libraries were sequenced as 87-base-pair reads on the Illumina HiSeq System. Per the authors' processing: Across the 600 to 700 repertoires, a later analysis counted 80 million or so unique TCR beta chains, roughly 11 million of which were shared by at least two donors. Raw reads were error-corrected and collapsed into unique sequences by a nearest-neighbor algorithm in which closely related sequences were merged to remove PCR and sequencing errors. CDR3 sequences were aligned to IMGT reference sequences to assign V, D and J gene segments. Each retained sequence needed at least a six-nucleotide match to both a V gene segment and a J gene segment. Rearrangements were called productive when the CDR3 lacked stop codons and stayed in frame with V and J; all others were non-productive. CDR3 was defined according to IMGT convention as the region running from the second conserved V-encoded cysteine to the conserved J-encoded phenylalanine. In an earlier analysis of 500 to 650 of the donors, sequences lacking an unambiguous match to a single V gene segment were excluded. An earlier analysis of 587 of the donors classified V segments as functional when productive rearrangements were above 56.7% and as segregating when the standard deviation between donors was above 5%. To diagnose cytomegalovirus status from the catalog of TCR beta chain sequences, a statistical classification framework was built. A later analysis assigned V and J genes by comparing TCR nucleotide sequences with IMGT/GENE-DB human TR gene sequences. In a later analysis, CDR3 sequences and most-parsimonious VDJ recombination scenarios were assigned using the TCRdist pipeline. In a later analysis, each TCR beta chain was defined by its CDR3 amino acid sequence together with its V-gene family, and reads lacking a unique V-gene family were excluded. A later analysis removed several hundred highly shared, low-generation-probability nucleotide sequences to deal with suspected cross-contamination and a sequencing artifact. For each public chain, a later analysis derived a clonal expansion index from normalized ranks of inferred template counts within each repertoire. Generation probabilities in a later analysis came from a VDJ recombination model fitted to out-of-frame rearrangements, and those results were checked against IGoR. In a later analysis, hypergeometric tests were used to score TCR-TCR, TCR-HLA and TCR-CMV co-occurrence, with a repertoire-size bias correction applied to TCR pairs. A later analysis estimated false discovery rates by permuting HLA or CMV assignments 20 times. In a later analysis, co-occurring TCRs were grouped using DBSCAN, with TCRdist sequence similarity added in when clustering inside HLA-allele-positive subsets. For co-occurrence clustering, repertoires with fewer than 30,000 or more than 120,000 public chains were excluded, along with five repertoires with anomalous nucleotide sharing. Held by TCRdb, this immuneACCESS table contains in-frame sequences only and omits some clones. Under half of the omission traces to an unresolved V gene where checked; the cause of the rest is unknown. That table is the source of V, J and clone size, and D and trimming were worked out from the DNA. The sample records 150,000 to 200,000 clones, 65% to 85% of which are singletons. Clones ranked in the top ten supply 1.5% to 2% of the sample.

This receptor chain uses TRBV21-1 and TRBJ2-5; TRBD2 is taken as the D call from the table, unchecked against the DNA. TRBV21-1 corresponds to a pseudogene. Source material: PBMCs. This receptor was obtained from a man in his forties in good health and CMV-seropositive. The CDR3 reads as follows: CASSKEAGPPETQYF. The nucleotide sequence is given as TGTGCCAGCAGCAAAGAAGCGGGGCCCCCAGAGACCCAGTACTTC.